These 25 T cell receptor beta chains were all obtained from the same sample, sequenced in a study of memory CD4+ T cells and cytomegalovirus serostatus. The protocol was immunoSEQ multiplex PCR, while the TCRdb copy is restricted to in-frame clones and leaves out a portion. The data contain about 59,000 clones, roughly 81% of them seen just once; the ten biggest clones take up 0.85% to 1.2%. The sort gate was single viable CD3+CD4+CD8-CD45RO+ cells for memory CD4+ T cells. Sequencing used memory CD4+ T cells from blood. These receptors were collected from an adult in good health and CMV-seronegative.

The chain uses TRBV5-1 and TRBJ2-7; 9 nucleotides match TRBD2. CDR3 length: 15 amino acids. Losses at the gene ends were 4 bases for V and 6 bases for J; bases not matched to a gene: 11. CDR1 is SGHRS, CDR2 YFSETQ, per germline. The CDR3 region is CASSEGDLREGEQYF. CDR3 nucleotide sequence: TGCGCCAGCAGCGAGGGGGACCTGCGGGAGGGCGAGCAGTACTTC.

This chain connects TRBV18 to TRBJ1-6; no clear D gene. This CDR3 has 13 residues. V lost 3 bases and J 10 bases, leaving 10 bases between the germline ends. Germline CDR1 reads KGHSH; CDR2 reads LQKENI. The CDR3, as DNA: TGTGCCAGCTCACCCGGGGTAGGGTCACCCCTCCACTTT. Its protein product is CASSPGVGSPLHF.

The gene calls are TRBV6-5 and TRBJ2-1, with D perhaps matching TRBD1 (5 bases). This CDR3 contains 14 residues. CDR1 and CDR2 from the germline V gene are MNHEY and SVGAGI. Trimming shortened V by 8 bases and J by 4 bases, and 15 bases separated the two germline ends. CDR3 protein: CASQRGHKYNEQFF. The CDR3 DNA is TGTGCCAGCCAAAGGGGCCACAAGTACAATGAGCAGTTCTTC.

This clone was detected a few times. The V gene is TRBV11-2, the J gene TRBJ2-4, with D unclear. The CDR3 loop spans 19 amino acids. With 0 bases removed from V and 0 bases from J, the gap between germline ends came to 18 bases. Germline CDR1 SGHAT, CDR2 FQNNGV. The CDR3 sequence is CASSLDPVGRALAKNIQYF. CDR3 in DNA: TGTGCCAGCAGCTTAGATCCCGTCGGCAGAGCGCTAGCCAAAAACATTCAGTACTTC. Full variable domain (missing parts from reference TRBV11-2 and TRBJ2-4): EAGVAQSPRYKIIEKRQSVAFWCNPISGHATLYWYQQILGQGPKLLIQFQNNGVVDDSQLPKDRFSAERLKGVDSTLKIQPAKLEDSAVYLCASSLDPVGRALAKNIQYFGAGTRLSVL.

A remark on this clone: A much larger clonotype is one base distant, so this may be a read error. The J gene is TRBJ2-7, the V gene TRBV14, with unresolved D. The V gene's germline CDR1 is SGHDN and CDR2 FVKESK. The CDR3 runs 12 residues. Trimming pared 1 base from V and 6 bases from J, leaving 7 bases between. CDR3 in amino acids: CASSQGQAEQYF. The CDR3 coding sequence is TGTGCCAGCAGCCAAGGGCAAGCCGAGCAGTACTTC. Full variable domain (missing parts from reference TRBV14 and TRBJ2-7): EAGVTQFPSHSVIEKGQTVTLRCDPISGHDNLYWYRRVMGKEIKFLLHFVKESKQDESGMPNNRFLAERTGGTYSTLKVQPAELEDSGVYFCASSQGQAEQYFGPGTRLTVT.

About this clone itself: The junction shows a germline mismatch at one end, possibly a read error. The chain uses TRBV10-3 and TRBJ2-7; TRBD2 matches 11 bases. The CDR3 runs 13 residues. Germline V lookup: CDR1 ENHRY, CDR2 SYGVKD. CDR3 in amino acids: CAVRGTSGYEQYF. The CDR3 nucleotides are TGTGCCGTCAGGGGGACTAGCGGCTACGAGCAGTACTTC.

This chain connects TRBV19 to TRBJ2-6, with a tentative D call TRBD1 (6 bases). Germline loops: CDR1 LNHDA, CDR2 SQIVND (reference sequence). The CDR3 is 15 residues long. V shed 6 bases and J shed 1 base, with 10 bases lying between them. CDR3 in amino acids: CASRLDRSGANVLTF. CDR3 in DNA: TGTGCCAGTAGGTTAGACAGGTCTGGGGCCAACGTCCTGACTTTC.

The V call is TRBV5-4, the J call TRBJ2-7, with 11 nucleotides matching TRBD2. CDR3 size: 16 residues. The ends lost 3 bases at V and 7 bases at J; junction bases unmatched: 12. CDR1 is SGHNT and CDR2 is YYREEE in the germline V gene (reference sequence). As DNA, the CDR3 is TGTGCCAGCAGCTCGGGAATAGCGGGAGGGCCAAGAGAGCAGTACTTC. It translates to CASSSGIAGGPREQYF.

This chain uses TRBV5-1 with TRBJ1-1; no definite D call. With 3 bases removed from V and 2 bases from J, the gap between germline ends came to 8 bases. The germline CDR1 and CDR2 sequences are SGHRS and YFSETQ. The CDR3 is made up of 13 amino acids. This CDR3 is CASSSQFNTEAFF. The CDR3 DNA sequence: TGCGCCAGCAGCTCGCAGTTCAACACTGAAGCTTTCTTT.

V usage is TRBV2 and J usage is TRBJ2-1; TRBD2 aligns across 7 bases. Germline trimming cut 7 bases from V and 4 bases from J; bases unmatched to any gene: 10. Looked up from germline, CDR1 is SNHLY and CDR2 is FYNNEI. This CDR3 has 15 amino acids. The CDR3 protein is CASIVGGLVYNEQFF. The CDR3 bases are TGTGCCAGCATCGTCGGCGGACTAGTATACAATGAGCAGTTCTTC.

The chain recombines TRBV14 with TRBJ1-1, with unresolved D. The V gene's germline CDR1 is SGHDN and CDR2 FVKESK. This CDR3 comprises 13 residues. Trimming took 2 bases from V and 1 from J, leaving 5 bases between them. The DNA of the CDR3 is TGTGCCAGCAGCCAAAGGTGGAACACTGAAGCTTTCTTT. Its translation: CASSQRWNTEAFF.

This clone has only a few counts. The chain has TRBV5-1 and TRBJ2-5; the D gene is possibly TRBD1 (6 bases). The V end lost 2 bases, the J end lost 5 bases, and 16 bases lay between the germline ends. Germline loops: CDR1 SGHRS, CDR2 YFSETQ. This CDR3 is built from 15 residues. CDR3 DNA sequence: TGCGCCAGCAGCTTTAATCAGGGGCCGGAGGAGACCCAGTACTTC. Protein sequence: CASSFNQGPEETQYF.

The count of this clone is one. The chain couples TRBV19 to TRBJ1-4; no clear D. This CDR3 contains 15 residues. Germline lookup yields CDR1 LNHDA and CDR2 SQIVND (reference sequence). V was clipped by 1 base and J by 8 bases, with 14 bases between them. Here the CDR3 reads CASSIAGHRAEKLFF. The CDR3 DNA sequence: TGTGCCAGTAGTATAGCCGGGCACCGCGCCGAAAAACTGTTTTTT.

The chain employs TRBV5-1 and TRBJ2-1, with 11 bases that match TRBD2. The CDR3 contains 16 residues. Germline CDR1 is SGHRS and CDR2 is YFSETQ. The trim removed 1 base at V and 0 bases at J, leaving 0 bases unmatched. The CDR3 region has the DNA TGCGCCAGCAGCTTGACTAGCGGGGGCTCCTACAATGAGCAGTTCTTC. It codes for CASSLTSGGSYNEQFF.

This chain links TRBV28 with TRBJ2-1, with 9 bases fitting TRBD2. V shed 10 bases and J 0 bases; nucleotides not matched to a gene: 13. Germline V lookup: CDR1 MDHEN, CDR2 SYDVKM. The CDR3 covers 17 residues. The CDR3 sequence is CATLRASGKSSYNEQFF. The CDR3 region has the DNA TGTGCCACCCTCAGGGCTAGCGGGAAAAGCTCCTACAATGAGCAGTTCTTC.

This chain links TRBV4-3 with TRBJ2-1; the D gene is possibly TRBD1 (5 bases). The germline V gene encodes CDR1 LGHNA and CDR2 YSLEER. V dropped 0 bases and J dropped 13 bases, with 10 bases sitting between them. The CDR3 totals 12 residues. CDR3 residues: CASSQDRGNQFF. CDR3 DNA: TGCGCCAGCAGCCAAGATAGGGGAAATCAGTTCTTC.

Remarks on this clone: At one end, the junction sequence differs from germline, possibly due to a read error. The rearrangement joins TRBV7-9 to TRBJ1-2, with TRBD1 matching over 9 bases. The CDR3 is made up of 13 amino acids. Germline CDR1 is SEHNR and CDR2 is FQNEAQ (reference sequence). The DNA for the CDR3 is TGTGCCAGCAGCGAACAGGGGGCGCGTGGCTACACATTC. The encoded protein is CASSEQGARGYTF.

The chain couples TRBV27 to TRBJ2-4, with D possibly TRBD1 on 6 matching bases. Trimming cost V 3 bases and J 4 bases, with 34 bases left between them. The CDR3 length is 22 residues. Germline assignment: CDR1 MNHEY and CDR2 SMNVEV (reference sequence). In DNA form, the CDR3 reads TGTGCCAGCAGTTTCCGTTTTACACTGTTCCACGGGCAGGGGCAGAAGAAAAACATTCAGTACTTC. Its translation: CASSFRFTLFHGQGQKKNIQYF.

This clone was counted a few times. The DNA of the CDR3 is TGTGCCAGCAGCTTCACCTCAGGGGGAGGAACTGAAGCTTTCTTT. This codes for CASSFTSGGGTEAFF. The chain uses TRBV5-5 and TRBJ1-1; the match to TRBD1 covers 7 bases. V dropped 2 bases and J dropped 5; count of bases not matched to a gene: 9. The CDR3 consists of 15 residues. Germline lookup yields CDR1 SGHKS and CDR2 YYEKEE (reference sequence).

For the CDR3, the DNA is TGTGCCAGCAGCTTAGGAGGACTAGCGGCTGAGCAGTTCTTC. It specifies CASSLGGLAAEQFF. The rearrangement joins TRBV5-8 to TRBJ2-1, with 10 bases that match TRBD2. The CDR3 has 14 amino acids. V lost 2 bases to trimming and J lost 9 bases; unmatched junction nucleotides: 5. Germline V gives CDR1 SGHTS, CDR2 YDEGEE.

The chain couples TRBV16 to TRBJ1-3; weak D call: TRBD1 (6 bases). Trimming shortened V by 0 bases and J by 4 bases, and 10 bases separated the two germline ends. Germline CDR1 is KGHSY and CDR2 is FQNENV. This CDR3 is 15 amino acids long. CDR3 nucleotide sequence: TGTGCCAGCAGCCAATCGAGCAGGGGAGGAAACACCATATATTTT. Protein product: CASSQSSRGGNTIYF.

CDR3 nucleotide sequence: TGTGCCAGCACCCCGGGACAGGGCTCTCAGCCCCAGCATTTT. It yields the protein CASTPGQGSQPQHF. The V gene is TRBV2, the J gene TRBJ1-5; 9 positions agree with TRBD1. V trimming: 7 bases; J trimming: 6 bases; junction bases outside the gene matches: 7. The CDR3 has 14 residues. Germline-derived CDR1 and CDR2 are SNHLY and FYNNEI.

Here the CDR3 reads CASSSYSGATNEKLFF. CDR3 sequence (DNA): TGTGCCAGCAGCTCCTACTCCGGGGCTACTAATGAAAAACTGTTTTTT. V usage is TRBV7-9 and J usage is TRBJ1-4; possible D gene TRBD1, 5 bases. The V and J ends lost 4 bases and 2 bases respectively, with 14 bases between them. Germline loops: CDR1 SEHNR, CDR2 FQNEAQ (reference sequence). The CDR3 spans 16 residues.

The J gene is TRBJ1-4, the V gene TRBV5-5; maybe TRBD1 (5 bases). Germline V gene lookup returns CDR1 SGHKS and CDR2 YYEKEE (reference sequence). V was cut by 0 bases and J by 1 base, with 13 bases left in between. The CDR3 extends over 17 amino acids. Here the CDR3 DNA reads TGTGCCAGCAGCTTGGGAAGGGGCGGCCGAACTAATGAAAAACTGTTTTTT. Translating it yields CASSLGRGGRTNEKLFF. Drawing the rest from reference TRBV5-5 and TRBJ1-4, the complete variable domain is DAGVTQSPTHLIKTRGQQVTLRCSPISGHKSVSWYQQVLGQGPQFIFQYYEKEERGRGNFPDRFSARQFPNYSSELNVNALLLGDSALYLCASSLGRGGRTNEKLFFGSGTQLSVL.

In this sample, this clone turned up a few times. The chain recombines TRBV5-1 with TRBJ2-7, with 7 bases identical to TRBD2. With V trimmed by 0 bases and J by 4 bases, 16 bases remained unmatched. CDR3 length: 18 amino acids. Germline CDR1 reads SGHRS; CDR2 reads YFSETQ. In nucleotides, the CDR3 is TGCGCCAGCAGCTTGGATCTCGCGGGAGCCTACCATTCGTACGAGCAGTACTTC. Translation gives CASSLDLAGAYHSYEQYF.